What follows is one T cell receptor (beta chain) and its context. From RNA transcripts, TCR beta CDR3 regions were amplified. The TCR CDR3 first-round RT-PCR relied on the HTBI primer set. TCRdb passed the multiplex PCR reads through MiXCR, listing each CDR3 protein once. The data contain hundreds of thousands of distinct CDR3 sequences, 15% to 20% of them seen just once; the ten biggest clones take up roughly a sixth. These data come from a study of T cells in Graves' hyperthyroidism and ophthalmopathy. Germline assignment: CDR1 DFQATT and CDR2 SNEGSKA (reference sequence). The trim removed 5 bases at V and 8 bases at J, leaving 11 bases unmatched. This CDR3 comprises 13 residues.

The chain combines TRBV20-1 with TRBJ2-7; 8 nucleotides align to TRBD2. Sequenced material: blood. The clonotype originates from a woman in her fifties or sixties with Graves' hyperthyroidism that later progressed to Graves' ophthalmopathy. CDR3 amino acids: CSADGAGGGKQYF. CDR3 sequence (DNA): TGCAGTGCTGATGGGGCGGGGGGCGGAAAGCAGTACTTC.